The entry below gives a single T cell receptor (beta chain) sequence along with its context. Its antigen is unknown. Time point denoted: week 35, safety follow-up. Every vaccine dose comprised 300 ug of mutant IDH1 20-mer peptide plus topical imiquimod. CDR3 size: 14 residues. CDR1 is MNHNS and CDR2 is SASEGT in the germline V gene. V was cut by 2 bases and J by 2 bases, with 9 bases left in between. The data belong to a study of a mutant IDH1 vaccine in newly diagnosed glioma. Sequencing used immunoSEQ multiplex PCR; TCRdb keeps in-frame clones, though not all of them. The sample holds under 40,000 clones, 81% seen once.

Sequenced here: PBMCs, sampled from a glioma patient whose treatment included an IDH1 peptide vaccine. The sequence came from a man aged 25 to 40 with glioma. The chain carries TRBV6-1 and TRBJ1-1; weak D call: TRBD1 (5 bases). The CDR3 coding sequence is TGTGCCAGCAGTGAAACAGGAGGCAACACTGAAGCTTTCTTT. Translating gives CASSETGGNTEAFF.